The 17 T cell receptor beta chains given below trace back to one sample, sequenced in a study of T cell changes during pregnancy in multiple sclerosis. TCRdb's copy holds only in-frame clones and misses some; the assay was immunoSEQ multiplex PCR. The sample records more than 45,000 clones, around nine tenths being singletons. This material consisted of CD4+ T cells from peripheral blood mononuclear cells, taken in the second trimester of pregnancy. The receptors derive from a female donor with multiple sclerosis, enrolled in a pregnancy study.

The gene calls are TRBV28 and TRBJ1-1, with TRBD1 matching over 10 bases. Germline CDR1 MDHEN, CDR2 SYDVKM. CDR3 size: 14 residues. The trim removed 5 bases at V and 7 bases at J, leaving 7 bases unmatched. CDR3 amino acids: CASSPGQGPGEAFF. Written as DNA, the CDR3 is TGTGCCAGCAGTCCGGGACAGGGGCCTGGTGAAGCTTTCTTT.

The chain links TRBV2 to TRBJ2-4, with D possibly matching TRBD1 (5 bases). V shed 4 bases and J shed 0 bases, with 16 bases lying between them. The germline CDR1 and CDR2 sequences are SNHLY and FYNNEI. The CDR3 sequence is 17 residues long. The CDR3 protein is CASSAYQGLGAKNIQYF. The CDR3 nucleotides read TGTGCCAGCAGTGCGTACCAGGGATTGGGAGCCAAAAACATTCAGTACTTC. The full variable domain, completed using reference TRBV2 and TRBJ2-4, is EPEVTQTPSHQVTQMGQEVILRCVPISNHLYFYWYRQILGQKVEFLVSFYNNEISEKSEIFDDQFSVERPDGSNFTLKIRSTKLEDSAMYFCASSAYQGLGAKNIQYFGAGTRLSVL.

This clone was seen a single time. This chain joins TRBV7-3 and TRBJ1-1; weak D call: TRBD1 (5 bases). Germline V gene sequence: CDR1 SGHTA, CDR2 FQGTGA. This CDR3 is 14 amino acids long. V lost 8 bases, J lost 0 bases, and 13 bases lay in between. Here the CDR3 reads CASGAVSVNTEAFF. For the CDR3, the DNA is TGTGCCAGCGGGGCTGTAAGTGTGAACACTGAAGCTTTCTTT.

V and J are TRBV9 and TRBJ1-2, with 7 bases that match TRBD1. Trimming cost V 4 bases and J 5 bases; bases outside gene matches: 8. CDR3 length equals 14 residues. Germline loops: CDR1 SGDLS, CDR2 YYNGEE. CDR3 in DNA: TGTGCCAGCAGCCACGGGACAGAGGGTTATGGCTACACCTTC. This gives the protein CASSHGTEGYGYTF.

The rearrangement uses TRBV7-9 and TRBJ2-5; 11 bases agree with TRBD2. This CDR3 is 18 amino acids long. CDR1 is SEHNR and CDR2 is FQNEAQ in the germline V gene (reference sequence). The ends lost 5 bases at V and 2 bases at J; junction bases unmatched: 13. CDR3 bases: TGTGCCAGCAGCGACACCCCCCTAGCGGGGGGACGACAAGAGACCCAGTACTTC. This gives the protein CASSDTPLAGGRQETQYF.

The chain links TRBV19 to TRBJ2-3, with 11 bases lining up with TRBD2. Germline loops: CDR1 LNHDA, CDR2 SQIVND (reference sequence). V lost 7 bases to trimming and J lost 0 bases; unmatched junction nucleotides: 3. This CDR3 comprises 15 residues. CDR3 coding DNA: TGTGCCAGTAAACTAGCGGGGGCTAGCACAGATACGCAGTATTTT. This sequence encodes CASKLAGASTDTQYF.

J is TRBJ2-1 and V is TRBV5-5; TRBD1 is a possible D gene (5 bases). The germline CDR1 and CDR2 sequences are SGHKS and YYEKEE (reference sequence). V was shortened by 4 bases and J by 9 bases, with 14 bases between the two germline ends. The CDR3 spans 13 residues. CDR3 in DNA: TGTGCCAGCAGCCAAAACACAGGACCTGAGCAGTTCTTC. Protein product: CASSQNTGPEQFF.

The genes are TRBV5-1 and TRBJ2-5; 8 bases match TRBD1. J lost 4 bases, V lost 0 bases, and 8 bases had no gene match. This CDR3 spans 16 amino acids. Germline CDR1 and CDR2: SGHRS and YFSETQ. CDR3 in DNA: TGCGCCAGCAGCTTGGTAGGGACAGGAGTAAGAGAGACCCAGTACTTC. The encoded protein is CASSLVGTGVRETQYF.

J is TRBJ2-2 and V is TRBV7-2; 10 nucleotides line up with TRBD2. The ends lost 5 bases at V and 5 bases at J; junction bases unmatched: 5. The germline CDR1 and CDR2 sequences are SGHTA and FQGNSA. The CDR3 is made up of 15 amino acids. CDR3 sequence reads: CASSTLAGDTGELFF. In nucleotides, the CDR3 is TGTGCCAGCAGCACTCTAGCGGGGGATACCGGGGAGCTGTTTTTT.

This rearrangement joins TRBV5-8 to TRBJ2-6; TRBD2 aligns across 7 bases. Germline V gene lookup returns CDR1 SGHTS and CDR2 YDEGEE. Germline trimming cut 3 bases from V and 0 bases from J; bases unmatched to any gene: 6. The CDR3 contains 17 residues. CDR3 in amino acids: CASSYGGMISGANVLTF. The CDR3 DNA reads as TGTGCCAGCAGCTACGGGGGGATGATCTCTGGGGCCAACGTCCTGACTTTC.

This clone came up a few times. The chain links TRBV9 to TRBJ2-2; 14 nucleotides line up with TRBD2. The CDR3 is made up of 18 amino acids. The V gene's germline CDR1 is SGDLS and CDR2 YYNGEE. The junction had 9 bases not matched to a gene; V was cut back by 3 bases and J by 5 bases. The CDR3: CASSAHRGLAGETGELFF. Written as DNA, the CDR3 is TGTGCCAGCAGCGCTCACCGGGGACTAGCGGGAGAGACCGGGGAGCTGTTTTTT.

The chain uses TRBV18 and TRBJ1-1, with D hard to call. The CDR3 totals 13 residues. V gave up 3 bases and J gave up 1 base, with 6 bases separating them. The germline V gene encodes CDR1 KGHSH and CDR2 LQKENI. CDR3 DNA sequence: TGTGCCAGCTCACCCGGAGCGAACACTGAAGCTTTCTTT. This gives the protein CASSPGANTEAFF.

The chain links TRBV11-2 to TRBJ2-3, with D possibly matching TRBD2 (6 bases). Germline V gives CDR1 SGHAT, CDR2 FQNNGV. This CDR3 has 16 residues. The V end was cut by 0 bases, the J end by 6 bases, with 16 bases between. The CDR3 bases are TGTGCCAGCAGCTTAGATCATGGAGGGGTATGGGATACGCAGTATTTT. Amino acids: CASSLDHGGVWDTQYF. Drawing the rest from reference TRBV11-2 and TRBJ2-3, the complete variable domain is EAGVAQSPRYKIIEKRQSVAFWCNPISGHATLYWYQQILGQGPKLLIQFQNNGVVDDSQLPKDRFSAERLKGVDSTLKIQPAKLEDSAVYLCASSLDHGGVWDTQYFGPGTRLTVL.

The chain uses TRBV5-4 and TRBJ1-2; TRBD1 aligns across 10 bases. Germline trimming cut 0 bases from V and 3 bases from J; bases unmatched to any gene: 5. Germline loops: CDR1 SGHNT, CDR2 YYREEE (reference sequence). The CDR3 consists of 16 residues. CDR3: CASSLGAGQGDYGYTF. CDR3 nucleotide sequence: TGTGCCAGCAGCTTGGGGGCAGGACAGGGGGACTATGGCTACACCTTC.

The CDR3 sequence is CASSPTETYGYTF. The CDR3 DNA sequence: TGCGCCAGCAGCCCGACAGAAACCTATGGCTACACCTTC. V is TRBV4-1 and J is TRBJ1-2; maybe TRBD1 (5 bases). The germline V and J ends were trimmed by 4 bases and 4 bases, with 10 bases remaining between them. Germline assignment: CDR1 MGHRA and CDR2 YSYEKL. CDR3 length: 13 residues.

The chain carries TRBV5-1 and TRBJ2-3; 14 bases fit TRBD2. CDR1 is SGHRS and CDR2 is YFSETQ in the germline V gene. With 3 bases clipped from V and 5 bases from J, the junction kept 5 bases outside the gene matches. This CDR3 contains 16 residues. For the CDR3, the DNA is TGCGCCAGCAGCTGGGGGACTAGCGGGGGTAAAGATACGCAGTATTTT. Protein: CASSWGTSGGKDTQYF. Based on the CDR3 plus reference TRBV5-1 and TRBJ2-3, the full variable domain is KAGVTQTPRYLIKTRGQQVTLSCSPISGHRSVSWYQQTPGQGLQFLFEYFSETQRNKGNFPGRFSGRQFSNSRSEMNVSTLELGDSALYLCASSWGTSGGKDTQYFGPGTRLTVL.

V gene TRBV7-9 combines with J gene TRBJ2-3; weak D call: TRBD2 (5 bases). The length of the CDR3 is 13 residues. V gave up 3 bases and J gave up 14 bases, with 18 bases separating them. CDR1 is SEHNR, CDR2 FQNEAQ, per germline (reference sequence). CDR3 in amino acids: CASSFGSPSLTYF. The CDR3 coding sequence is TGTGCCAGCAGCTTCGGTTCGCCTAGCTTAACGTATTTT.